The subject of this entry is one T cell receptor beta chain. The data are from a study of T cells in localized non-small cell lung cancer. The CDR3 totals 15 residues. Germline trimming cut 0 bases from V and 10 bases from J; bases unmatched to any gene: 6. Per the germline V gene, CDR1 is SGHTS and CDR2 is YDEGEE. Clones were read by immunoSEQ multiplex PCR, and TCRdb kept only the in-frame ones, dropping some. The table has tens of thousands of clones, 88% seen once. This sequence joins TRBV5-8 and TRBJ2-1; TRBD2 agrees at 11 bases. The TCR comes from a woman aged 40-75 years with stage I lung adenocarcinoma. Sequencing used peripheral blood, obtained before any cancer treatment. DNA of the CDR3: TGTGCCAGCAGCTTGGAGCTAGCGGGAGGAGAGGAGCAGTTCTTC. It codes for CASSLELAGGEEQFF.